This T cell receptor beta chain was observed in a study of T cell repertoires in cytomegalovirus infection. Overall study: Through public TCR beta signatures, both CMV infection and matching HLA type were indicated.

As regards this clonotype: Antigen: not known.

Germline V gives CDR1 LNHNV, CDR2 YYDKDF (reference sequence). With 4 bases clipped from V and 3 bases from J, the junction kept 6 bases outside the gene matches. This CDR3 has 16 residues. TCRdb analysed the reads with MiXCR anew, one entry per CDR3 protein. The table has roughly 150,000 distinct CDR3 sequences, less than 25% seen once; the top ten hold over 9.5%. Findings and limits, study-wide: Clonotypes of TCR beta that were HLA-C-restricted and CMV-specific dominated the ex vivo response.

This receptor was taken from a human donor in good health (CMV status not recorded). Some clones in this sample may be carry-over from other donors' samples. The chain combines TRBV15 with TRBJ2-3, with TRBD2 matching 11 bases. Sequenced: PBMCs. The chain's CDR3 is CATSIGTSGGTDTQYF. The DNA for the CDR3 is TGTGCCACCAGCATCGGGACTAGCGGAGGGACAGATACGCAGTATTTT.